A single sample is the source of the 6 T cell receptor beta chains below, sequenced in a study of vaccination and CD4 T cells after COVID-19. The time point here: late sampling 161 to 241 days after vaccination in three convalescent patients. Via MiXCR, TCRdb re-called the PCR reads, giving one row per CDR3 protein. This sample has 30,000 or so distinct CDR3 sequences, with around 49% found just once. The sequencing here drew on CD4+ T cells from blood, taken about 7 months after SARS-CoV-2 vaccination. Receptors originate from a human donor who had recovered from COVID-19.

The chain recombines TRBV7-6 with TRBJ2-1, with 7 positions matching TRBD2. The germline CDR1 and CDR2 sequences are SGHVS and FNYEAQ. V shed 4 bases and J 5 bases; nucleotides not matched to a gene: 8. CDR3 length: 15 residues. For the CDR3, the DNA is TGTGCCAGCAGCTCCGCAGCCGGGACTAACAATGAGCAGTTCTTC. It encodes CASSSAAGTNNEQFF.

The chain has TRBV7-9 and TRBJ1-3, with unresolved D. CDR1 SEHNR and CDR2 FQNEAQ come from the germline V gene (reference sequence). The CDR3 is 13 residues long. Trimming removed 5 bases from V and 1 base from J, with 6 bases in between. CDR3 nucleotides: TGTGCCAGCAGCCCTAGTTCTGGAAACACCATATATTTT. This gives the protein CASSPSSGNTIYF.

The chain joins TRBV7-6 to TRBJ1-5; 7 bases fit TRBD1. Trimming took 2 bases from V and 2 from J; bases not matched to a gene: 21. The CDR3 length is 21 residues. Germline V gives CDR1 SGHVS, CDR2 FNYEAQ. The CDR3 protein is CASSLWPTGTVNTWGNQPQHF. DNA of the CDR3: TGTGCCAGCAGCTTATGGCCCACCGGGACAGTGAATACCTGGGGCAATCAGCCCCAGCATTTT. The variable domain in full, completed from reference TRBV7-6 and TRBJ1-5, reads GAGVSQSPRYKVTKRGQDVALRCDPISGHVSLYWYRQALGQGPEFLTYFNYEAQQDKSGLPNDRFSAERPEGSISTLTIQRTEQRDSAMYRCASSLWPTGTVNTWGNQPQHFGDGTRLSIL.

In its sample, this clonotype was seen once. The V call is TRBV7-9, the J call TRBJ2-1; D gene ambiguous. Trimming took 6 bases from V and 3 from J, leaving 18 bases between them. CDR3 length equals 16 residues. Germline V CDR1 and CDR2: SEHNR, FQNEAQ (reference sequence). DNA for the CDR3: TGTGCCAGCAGTCTTTCCGCCCGGAGCCTCTACAATGAGCAGTTCTTC. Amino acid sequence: CASSLSARSLYNEQFF.

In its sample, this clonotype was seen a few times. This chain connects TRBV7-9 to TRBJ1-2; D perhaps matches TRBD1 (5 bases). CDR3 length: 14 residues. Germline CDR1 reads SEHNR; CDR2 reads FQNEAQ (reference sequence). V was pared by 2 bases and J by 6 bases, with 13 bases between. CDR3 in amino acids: CASSLPGEWDGYTF. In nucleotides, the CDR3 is TGTGCCAGCAGCTTACCGGGGGAGTGGGATGGCTACACCTTC.

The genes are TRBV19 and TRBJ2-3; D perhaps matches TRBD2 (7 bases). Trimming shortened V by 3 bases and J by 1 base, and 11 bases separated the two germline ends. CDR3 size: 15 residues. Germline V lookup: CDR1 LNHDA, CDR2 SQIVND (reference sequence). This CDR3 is CASSIAGAGTDTQYF. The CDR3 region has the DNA TGTGCCAGTAGTATTGCGGGGGCAGGCACAGATACGCAGTATTTT.